The sequence of this T cell receptor beta chain was determined in a study of T cell therapy after organ transplantation. Assay used: immunoSEQ multiplex PCR; TCRdb lists only in-frame clones, some missing. The sample carries several thousand clones, approximately 69% recorded once. V lost 4 bases to trimming and J lost 6 bases; unmatched junction nucleotides: 4. The CDR3 contains 14 residues. Germline V CDR1 and CDR2: LNHDA, SQIVND (reference sequence). Notes on this clone: Its specificity is unknown.

As for time point: 4-8 weeks after completion of therapy. The sequence was collected from a human patient who had received a solid organ transplant and had CMV disease. Some T cells may be the graft donor's. The chain joins TRBV19 to TRBJ2-1, with 9 bases identical to TRBD1. Here the sequenced sample was CD8+ T cells from blood, taken after autologous CMV-specific T cell therapy. Here the CDR3 reads CASSTWTGVNEQFF. The CDR3 bases are TGTGCCAGTAGTACCTGGACAGGGGTCAATGAGCAGTTCTTC.